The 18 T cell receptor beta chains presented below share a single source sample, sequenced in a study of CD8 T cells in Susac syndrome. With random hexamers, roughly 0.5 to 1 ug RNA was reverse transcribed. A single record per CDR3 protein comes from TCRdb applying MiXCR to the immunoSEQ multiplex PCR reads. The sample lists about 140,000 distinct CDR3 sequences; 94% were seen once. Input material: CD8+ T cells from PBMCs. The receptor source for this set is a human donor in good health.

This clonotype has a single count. CDR3 nucleotides: TGTGCCAGCAGCCTTAGTAAATCTGGGGCCAACGTCCTGACTTTC. Protein: CASSLSKSGANVLTF. The chain is built from TRBV9 and TRBJ2-6, with no clear D. CDR1 SGDLS and CDR2 YYNGEE come from the germline V gene. Between the trimmed V and J ends, which lost 4 bases and 1 base, there was a span of 9 bases. The CDR3 consists of 15 residues.

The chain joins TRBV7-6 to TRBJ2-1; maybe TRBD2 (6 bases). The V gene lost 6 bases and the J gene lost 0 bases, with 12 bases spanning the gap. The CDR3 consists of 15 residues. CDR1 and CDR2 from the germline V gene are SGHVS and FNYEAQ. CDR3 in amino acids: CASSSGTASYNEQFF. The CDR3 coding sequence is TGTGCCAGCAGTTCCGGGACTGCCTCCTACAATGAGCAGTTCTTC.

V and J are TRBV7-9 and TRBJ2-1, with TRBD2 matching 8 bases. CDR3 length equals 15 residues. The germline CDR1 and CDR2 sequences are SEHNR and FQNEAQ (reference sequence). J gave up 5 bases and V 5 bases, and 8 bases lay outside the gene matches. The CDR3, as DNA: TGTGCCAGCAGCCCCGGGGGGGGACGCCACAATGAGCAGTTCTTC. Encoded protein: CASSPGGGRHNEQFF.

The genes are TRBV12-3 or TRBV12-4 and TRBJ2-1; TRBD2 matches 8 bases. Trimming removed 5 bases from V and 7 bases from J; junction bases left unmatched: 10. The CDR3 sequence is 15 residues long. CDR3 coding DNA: TGTGCCAGCAGTCCCCCCGGGACTAGGGGGAATGAGCAGTTCTTC. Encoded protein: CASSPPGTRGNEQFF.

The CDR3 DNA reads as TGTGCCACCAGCCAAGGGGGGAACACCGGGGAGCTGTTTTTT. It translates to CATSQGGNTGELFF. The V call is TRBV15, the J call TRBJ2-2, with D tentatively TRBD1 (6 bases). Trimming pared 5 bases from V and 1 base from J, leaving 8 bases between. Germline CDR1 LNHNV, CDR2 YYDKDF (reference sequence). This CDR3 contains 14 residues.

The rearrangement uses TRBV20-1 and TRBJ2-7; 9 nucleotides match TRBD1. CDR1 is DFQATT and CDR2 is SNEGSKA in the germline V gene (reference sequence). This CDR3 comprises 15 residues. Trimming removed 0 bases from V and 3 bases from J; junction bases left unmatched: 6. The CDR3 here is CSAREGTGWFYEQYF. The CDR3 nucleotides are TGCAGTGCTAGAGAAGGGACAGGGTGGTTCTACGAGCAGTACTTC.

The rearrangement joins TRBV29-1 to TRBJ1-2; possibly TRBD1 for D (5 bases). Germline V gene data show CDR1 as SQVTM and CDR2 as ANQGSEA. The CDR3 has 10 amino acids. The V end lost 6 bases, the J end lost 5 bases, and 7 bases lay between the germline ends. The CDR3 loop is CSVAGYGYTF. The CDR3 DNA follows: TGCAGCGTCGCAGGGTATGGCTACACCTTC.

DNA of the CDR3: TGTGCCAGCAGCCATGAACTAGCTAGCACAGATACGCAGTATTTT. It encodes CASSHELASTDTQYF. The V and J genes are TRBV7-2 and TRBJ2-3; D perhaps matches TRBD2 (6 bases). The CDR3 totals 15 residues. Germline V CDR1 and CDR2: SGHTA, FQGNSA. Trimming cost V 5 bases and J 0 bases, with 12 bases left between them.

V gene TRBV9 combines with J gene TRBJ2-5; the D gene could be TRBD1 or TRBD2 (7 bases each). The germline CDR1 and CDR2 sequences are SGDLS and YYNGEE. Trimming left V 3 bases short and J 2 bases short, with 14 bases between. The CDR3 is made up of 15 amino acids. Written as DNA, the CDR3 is TGTGCCAGCAGCGAGGGGGCTAGCGGACAAGAGACCCAGTACTTC. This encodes CASSEGASGQETQYF.

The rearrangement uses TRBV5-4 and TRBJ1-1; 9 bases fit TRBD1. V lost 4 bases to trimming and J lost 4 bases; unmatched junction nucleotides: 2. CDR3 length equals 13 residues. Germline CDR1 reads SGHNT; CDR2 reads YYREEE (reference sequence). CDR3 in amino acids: CASSRGQGTEAFF. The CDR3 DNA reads TGTGCCAGCAGCCGGGGACAGGGCACTGAAGCTTTCTTT.

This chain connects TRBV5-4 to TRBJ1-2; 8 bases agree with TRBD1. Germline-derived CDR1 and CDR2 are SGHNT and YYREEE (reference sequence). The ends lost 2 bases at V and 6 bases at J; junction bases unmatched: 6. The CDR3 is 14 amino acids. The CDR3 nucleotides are TGTGCCAGCAGCTTTAGAGGACAGGGCCATGGCTACACCTTC. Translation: CASSFRGQGHGYTF.

The CDR3 sequence is CASSSRGAYEQYF. Written as DNA, the CDR3 is TGTGCCAGCAGCTCCCGGGGGGCCTACGAGCAGTACTTC. The chain links TRBV7-9 to TRBJ2-7; 7 bases line up with TRBD2. Losses at the gene ends were 4 bases for V and 2 bases for J; bases not matched to a gene: 2. This CDR3 comprises 13 residues. From germline, CDR1 is SEHNR and CDR2 FQNEAQ (reference sequence). The full variable domain, its missing parts supplied by reference TRBV7-9 and TRBJ2-7, is DTGVSQNPRHKITKRGQNVTFRCDPISEHNRLYWYRQTLGQGPEFLTYFQNEAQLEKSRLLSDRFSAERPKGSFSTLEIQRTEQGDSAMYLCASSSRGAYEQYFGPGTRLTVT.

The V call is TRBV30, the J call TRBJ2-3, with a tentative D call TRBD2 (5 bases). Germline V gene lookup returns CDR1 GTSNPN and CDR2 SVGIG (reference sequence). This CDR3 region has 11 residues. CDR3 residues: CTAGRTDTQYF. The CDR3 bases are TGTACTGCGGGTCGCACAGATACGCAGTATTTT.

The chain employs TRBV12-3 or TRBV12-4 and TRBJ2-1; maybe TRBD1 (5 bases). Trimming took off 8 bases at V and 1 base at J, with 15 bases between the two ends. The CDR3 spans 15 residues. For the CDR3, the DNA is TGTGCCAGCCATCCAGGGCAGAGGTCCTACAATGAGCAGTTCTTC. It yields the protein CASHPGQRSYNEQFF.

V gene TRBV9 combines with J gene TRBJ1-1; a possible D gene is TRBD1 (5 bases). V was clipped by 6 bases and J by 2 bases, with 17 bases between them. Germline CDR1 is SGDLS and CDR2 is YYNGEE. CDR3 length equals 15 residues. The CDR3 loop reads CASTQFRAGNTEAFF. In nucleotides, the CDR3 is TGTGCCAGCACCCAATTCAGGGCTGGAAACACTGAAGCTTTCTTT.

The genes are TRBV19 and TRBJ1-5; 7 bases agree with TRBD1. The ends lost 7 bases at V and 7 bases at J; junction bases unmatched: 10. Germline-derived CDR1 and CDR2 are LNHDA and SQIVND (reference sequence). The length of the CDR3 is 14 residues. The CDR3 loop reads CASTLQGFGQPQHF. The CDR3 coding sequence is TGTGCCAGTACCCTACAGGGGTTTGGGCAGCCCCAGCATTTT. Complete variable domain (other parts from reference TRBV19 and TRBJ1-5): DGGITQSPKYLFRKEGQNVTLSCEQNLNHDAMYWYRQDPGQGLRLIYYSQIVNDFQKGDIAEGYSVSREKKESFPLTVTSAQKNPTAFYLCASTLQGFGQPQHFGDGTRLSIL.

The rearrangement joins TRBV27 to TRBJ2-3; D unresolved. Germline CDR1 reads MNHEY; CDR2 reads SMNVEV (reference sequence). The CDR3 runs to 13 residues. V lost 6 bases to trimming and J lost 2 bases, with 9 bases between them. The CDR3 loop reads CASSPTNTDTQYF. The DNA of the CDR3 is TGTGCCAGCAGCCCTACTAACACAGATACGCAGTATTTT.

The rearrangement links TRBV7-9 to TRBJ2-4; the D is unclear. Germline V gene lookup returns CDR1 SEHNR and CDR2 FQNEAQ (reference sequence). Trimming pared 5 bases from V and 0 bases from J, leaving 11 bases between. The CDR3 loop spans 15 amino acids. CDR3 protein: CASSPFQLAKNIQYF. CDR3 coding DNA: TGTGCCAGCAGCCCGTTCCAGTTAGCCAAAAACATTCAGTACTTC.